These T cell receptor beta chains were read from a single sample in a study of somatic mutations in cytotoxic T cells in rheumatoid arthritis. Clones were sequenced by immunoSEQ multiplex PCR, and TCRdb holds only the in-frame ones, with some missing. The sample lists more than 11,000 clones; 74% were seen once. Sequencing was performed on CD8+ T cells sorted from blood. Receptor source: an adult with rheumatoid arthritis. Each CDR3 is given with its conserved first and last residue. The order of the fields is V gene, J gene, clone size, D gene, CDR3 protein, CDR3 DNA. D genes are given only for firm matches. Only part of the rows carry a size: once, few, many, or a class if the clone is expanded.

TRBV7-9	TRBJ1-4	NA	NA	CASSLASGDEKLFF	TGTGCCAGCAGCTTAGCGAGCGGGGATGAAAAACTGTTTTTT
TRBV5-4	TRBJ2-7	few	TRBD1	CASSLDDWTGLTSSYEQYF	TGTGCCAGCAGCTTGGACGACTGGACAGGCCTTACCAGCTCCTACGAGCAGTACTTC
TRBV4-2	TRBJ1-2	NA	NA	CASSRNYKGWTYGYTF	TGTGCCAGCAGCAGAAACTACAAAGGTTGGACCTATGGCTACACCTTC
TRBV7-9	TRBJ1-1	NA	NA	CASSSTEVGGTEAFF	TGTGCCAGCAGCTCCACAGAGGTGGGAGGTACTGAAGCTTTCTTT
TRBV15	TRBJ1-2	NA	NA	CATSSEGGVYGYTF	TGTGCCACCAGCAGCGAAGGTGGGGTCTATGGCTACACCTTC
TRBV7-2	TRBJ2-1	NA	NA	CASSLEIDSSYNEQFF	TGTGCCAGCAGCTTAGAGATTGACAGCTCCTACAATGAGCAGTTCTTC
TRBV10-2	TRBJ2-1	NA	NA	CASSQLNEQFF	TGCGCCAGCAGTCAACTGAATGAGCAGTTCTTC
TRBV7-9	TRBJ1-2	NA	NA	CASSLGGGFYGYTF	TGTGCCAGCAGCTTAGGAGGGGGGTTCTATGGCTACACCTTC
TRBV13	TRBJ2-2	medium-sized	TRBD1	CASSWDRAIGGLFF	TGTGCCAGCAGCTGGGACAGGGCTATTGGAGGGCTGTTTTTT
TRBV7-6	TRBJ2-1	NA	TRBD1	CASSLGQGREQFF	TGTGCCAGCAGCTTAGGACAGGGGAGAGAGCAGTTCTTC
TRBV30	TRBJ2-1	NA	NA	CAWTDPRADEQFF	TGTGCCTGGACCGACCCGCGGGCAGATGAGCAGTTCTTC
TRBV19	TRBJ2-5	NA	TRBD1	CASSPTGGQETQYF	TGTGCCAGTAGTCCGACAGGGGGCCAAGAGACCCAGTACTTC
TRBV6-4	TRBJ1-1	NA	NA	CASSLSHTEAFF	TGTGCCAGCAGCTTGAGCCACACTGAAGCTTTCTTT
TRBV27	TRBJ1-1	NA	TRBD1	CASRTYRGAPGAFF	TGTGCCAGCAGGACTTACAGGGGGGCTCCGGGAGCTTTCTTT
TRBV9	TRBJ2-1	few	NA	CASSPPLGGYNEQFF	TGTGCCAGCAGCCCCCCTCTTGGGGGATACAATGAGCAGTTCTTC
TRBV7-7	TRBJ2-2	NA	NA	CASTLSGGLNTGELFF	TGTGCTAGCACCTTGTCCGGCGGTCTCAACACCGGGGAGCTGTTTTTT
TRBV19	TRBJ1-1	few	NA	CASSISRGYLNTEAFF	TGTGCCAGTAGTATTTCCAGGGGATACCTGAACACTGAAGCTTTCTTT
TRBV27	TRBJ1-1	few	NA	CASSSLPSRGTEAFF	TGTGCCAGCAGTTCCCTGCCCTCCCGGGGCACTGAAGCTTTCTTT
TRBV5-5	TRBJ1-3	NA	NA	CASSFSSGGLNTIYF	TGTGCCAGCAGCTTTTCCTCTGGAGGTCTAAACACCATATATTTT
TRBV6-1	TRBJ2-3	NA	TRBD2	CASRLLAGSTDTQYF	TGTGCCAGCAGATTATTAGCGGGGAGCACAGATACGCAGTATTTT
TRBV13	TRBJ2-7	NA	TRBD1	CASSNQGVYEQYF	TGTGCCAGCTCGAACCAGGGGGTCTACGAGCAGTACTTC
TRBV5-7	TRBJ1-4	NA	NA	CASSLKQCGNREKLFF	TGTGCCAGCAGCTTGAAACAGTGCGGTAATAGAGAAAAACTGTTTTTT
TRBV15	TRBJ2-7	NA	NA	CATTERGGEVEQYF	TGTGCCACCACCGAGAGGGGTGGAGAGGTCGAGCAGTACTTC
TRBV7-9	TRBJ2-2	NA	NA	CASTTSGGTGELFF	TGTGCCAGCACCACATCCGGCGGCACCGGGGAGCTGTTTTTT
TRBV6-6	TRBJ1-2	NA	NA	CASRPRSGPLYGYTF	TGTGCCAGCAGGCCCCGCTCGGGACCGCTTTATGGCTACACCTTC
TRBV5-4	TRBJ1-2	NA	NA	CASSLTGGYTF	TGTGCCAGCAGCTTAACTGGCGGCTACACCTTC
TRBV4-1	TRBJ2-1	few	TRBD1	CASSQGTGTNEQFF	TGCGCCAGCAGCCAAGGGACAGGGACCAACGAGCAGTTCTTC
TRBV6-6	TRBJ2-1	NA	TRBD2	CASIRLADFDEQFF	TGTGCCAGCATCCGACTAGCGGACTTCGATGAGCAGTTCTTC
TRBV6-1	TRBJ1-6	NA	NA	CASSEEQDRASVWSPLHF	TGTGCCAGCAGTGAAGAACAGGACAGAGCTTCGGTTTGGTCACCCCTCCACTTT
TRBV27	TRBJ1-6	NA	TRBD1	CASRFGTGNSPLHF	TGTGCCAGCAGATTTGGGACAGGGAATTCACCCCTCCACTTT
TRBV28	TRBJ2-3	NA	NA	CASSPYLGVSTDTQYF	TGTGCCAGCAGTCCTTATCTAGGCGTAAGCACAGATACGCAGTATTTT
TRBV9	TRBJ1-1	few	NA	CASRSDTEAFF	TGTGCCAGCAGGAGCGACACTGAAGCTTTCTTT
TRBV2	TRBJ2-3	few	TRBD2	CASSDVTGGNTQYF	TGTGCCAGCAGTGATGTCACGGGGGGGAATACGCAGTATTTT
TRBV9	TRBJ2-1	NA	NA	CASSVSYSYNEQFF	TGTGCCAGCAGCGTATCCTATTCCTACAATGAGCAGTTCTTC
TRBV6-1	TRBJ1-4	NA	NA	CASSEALGGNPNEKLFF	TGTGCCAGCAGTGAAGCGCTTGGAGGGAACCCTAATGAAAAACTGTTTTTT
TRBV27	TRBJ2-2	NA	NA	CASSPYTGELFF	TGTGCCAGCAGCCCATACACCGGGGAGCTGTTTTTT
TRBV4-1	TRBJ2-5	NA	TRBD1	CASSPVGQGGEETQYF	TGCGCCAGCAGTCCAGTCGGACAGGGTGGGGAAGAGACCCAGTACTTC
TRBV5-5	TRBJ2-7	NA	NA	CASSLVGLEYEQYF	TGTGCCAGCAGCTTGGTAGGTCTCGAGTACGAGCAGTACTTC
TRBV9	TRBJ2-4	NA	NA	CASSVGGGSKNIQYF	TGTGCCAGCAGCGTAGGAGGGGGATCGAAAAACATTCAGTACTTC
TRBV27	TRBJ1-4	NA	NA	CASSFTGLAEKLFF	TGTGCCAGCAGTTTTACAGGGCTTGCTGAAAAACTGTTTTTT
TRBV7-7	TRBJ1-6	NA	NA	CASSPGGVKQNSPLHF	TGTGCTAGCAGCCCGGGGGGGGTGAAACAAAATTCACCCCTCCACTTT
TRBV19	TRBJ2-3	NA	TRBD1	CASNNRTGLHTDTQYF	TGTGCCAGTAATAATAGGACAGGGTTGCACACAGATACGCAGTATTTT
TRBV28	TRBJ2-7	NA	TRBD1	CASRPLDRGLFYEQYF	TGTGCCAGCAGACCCCTGGACAGGGGGCTGTTCTACGAGCAGTACTTC
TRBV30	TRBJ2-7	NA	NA	CAWRPGHEQYF	TGTGCCTGGAGACCGGGTCACGAGCAGTACTTC
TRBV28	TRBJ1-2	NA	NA	CASSLQGLQIEGYTF	TGTGCCAGCAGTTTACAGGGTCTTCAGATTGAGGGCTACACCTTC
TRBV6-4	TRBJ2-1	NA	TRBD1	CASSEHKDRGFDEQFF	TGTGCCAGCAGTGAACACAAGGACAGGGGGTTCGATGAGCAGTTCTTC